This T cell receptor beta chain was obtained from a study of blood T cell repertoires in COVID-19. This CDR3 comprises 15 residues. V lost 6 bases to trimming and J lost 6 bases, with 17 bases between them. Germline V gene lookup returns CDR1 MNHEY and CDR2 SVGAGI. Methods used by the authors: Cell counts per sample came from amplifying reference gene primers. Data came from immunoSEQ multiplex PCR; TCRdb stores just in-frame clones and leaves some out. For V, J and clone size, that table is used; D and trimming come from the DNA. The sample records approximately 170,000 clones, around 80% being singletons.

The chain uses TRBV6-5 and TRBJ1-4, with D possibly being TRBD1 (5 bases). The TCR sequence derives from a woman aged 45-65 years in a cohort exposed to, infected with or recovered from COVID-19 (not recorded which). Sequencing was performed on PBMCs or T cells enriched from blood (not recorded which). CDR3: CASRNGRTMDEKLFF. CDR3 DNA sequence: TGTGCCAGCAGGAACGGGCGGACAATGGATGAAAAACTGTTTTTT.